This section outlines one T cell receptor beta chain sequence together with its context. The V segment lost 5 bases and the J segment 6 bases; nucleotides outside the gene matches: 8. The CDR3 loop spans 15 amino acids. Per germline, CDR1 PRHDT and CDR2 FYEKMQ (reference sequence). Original data processing: Reference gene primer amplification in the assay estimated nucleated cell counts. Assay: immunoSEQ multiplex PCR; the TCRdb copy retains only in-frame clones and omits some. V and J calls plus clone size are reproduced from that table; the DNA served to infer D and trimming. The sample lists around 230,000 clones, roughly 83% seen once, with approximately 9.4% in the top ten. These data are taken from a study of blood T cell repertoires in COVID-19.

The source material was peripheral blood. This receptor was identified in an elderly woman with acute or convalescent COVID-19. This rearrangement joins TRBV13 to TRBJ1-4, with TRBD1 matching 8 bases. The CDR3 bases are TGTGCCAGCAGCCCGGGCAGGGGGCGGGATGAAAAACTGTTTTTT. It translates to CASSPGRGRDEKLFF. The variable domain in full, completed from reference TRBV13 and TRBJ1-4, reads AAGVIQSPRHLIKEKRETATLKCYPIPRHDTVYWYQQGPGQDPQFLISFYEKMQSDKGSIPDRFSAQQFSDYHSELNMSSLELGDSALYFCASSPGRGRDEKLFFGSGTQLSVL.